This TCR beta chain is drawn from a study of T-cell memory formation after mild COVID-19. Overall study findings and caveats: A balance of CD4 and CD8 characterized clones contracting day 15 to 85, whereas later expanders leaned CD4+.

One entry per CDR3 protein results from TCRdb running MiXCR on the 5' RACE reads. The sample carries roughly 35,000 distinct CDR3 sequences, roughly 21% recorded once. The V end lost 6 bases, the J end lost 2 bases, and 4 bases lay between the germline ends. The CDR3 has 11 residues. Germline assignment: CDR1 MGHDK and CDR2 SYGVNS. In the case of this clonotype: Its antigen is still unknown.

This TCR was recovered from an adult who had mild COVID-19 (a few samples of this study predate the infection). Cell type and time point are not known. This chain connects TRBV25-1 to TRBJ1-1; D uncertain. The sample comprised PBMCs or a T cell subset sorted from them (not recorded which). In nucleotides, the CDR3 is TGTGCCAGCAGGGCTAACACTGAAGCTTTCTTT. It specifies CASRANTEAFF. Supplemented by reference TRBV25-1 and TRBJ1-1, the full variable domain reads EADIYQTPRYLVIGTGKKITLECSQTMGHDKMYWYQQDPGMELHLIHYSYGVNSTEKGDLSSESTVSRIRTEHFPLTLESARPSHTSQYLCASRANTEAFFGQGTRLTVV.